These 32 T cell receptor beta chains were all obtained from the same sample, sequenced in a study of OX40 agonist ivuxolimab in advanced cancers. Assay: immunoSEQ multiplex PCR; the TCRdb copy retains only in-frame clones and omits some. The data contain some 62,000 clones, approximately 79% of them singletons. Sequencing was performed on CD4+ or CD8+ T cells sorted from blood, taken in a trial of the OX40 agonist ivuxolimab. Receptors originate from an adult with an advanced solid tumor such as melanoma, head and neck, liver or kidney cancer.

The V gene is TRBV19, the J gene TRBJ2-5, with TRBD2 matching over 9 bases. V trimming: 2 bases; J trimming: 5 bases; junction bases outside the gene matches: 6. CDR3 length equals 15 residues. Germline loops: CDR1 LNHDA, CDR2 SQIVND (reference sequence). CDR3 residues: CASSIIAGAVETQYF. In nucleotides, the CDR3 is TGTGCCAGTAGTATAATAGCGGGGGCGGTGGAGACCCAGTACTTC.

This CDR3 reads CASGPRTGEGNEQFF. In nucleotides, the CDR3 is TGTGCTAGTGGTCCGCGGACAGGGGAAGGCAATGAGCAGTTCTTC. The chain employs TRBV12-5 and TRBJ2-1; the match to TRBD1 covers 9 bases. The CDR3 extends over 15 amino acids. The germline CDR1 and CDR2 sequences are LGHNT and FRNRAP. V was clipped by 5 bases and J by 6 bases; unmatched bases: 8.

The rearrangement uses TRBV28 and TRBJ2-3; 8 bases fit TRBD2. The trim removed 6 bases at V and 4 bases at J, leaving 30 bases unmatched. The CDR3 covers 22 residues. Germline lookup yields CDR1 MDHEN and CDR2 SYDVKM. CDR3 amino acids: CASSSPKPGLGPPGTWPDTQYF. DNA of the CDR3: TGTGCCAGCAGCTCACCGAAGCCGGGACTAGGGCCCCCGGGCACCTGGCCAGATACGCAGTATTTT.

This chain connects TRBV5-1 to TRBJ2-6; the D gene is possibly TRBD1 (7 bases). The CDR3 is 18 amino acids. V lost 2 bases and J 0 bases, leaving 15 bases between the germline ends. Germline V gene lookup returns CDR1 SGHRS and CDR2 YFSETQ. CDR3 DNA: TGCGCCAGCAGCTTCGGACAGGAGGGGACCTCTGGGGCCAACGTCCTGACTTTC. It encodes CASSFGQEGTSGANVLTF.

This clone was counted between two and nine times. For the CDR3, the DNA is TGTGCCAGCAGCTTAGCCGGGGGGCCTTTCAATGAGCAGTTCTTC. As protein: CASSLAGGPFNEQFF. The chain joins TRBV11-3 to TRBJ2-1, with D possibly matching TRBD2 (7 bases). V was cut by 1 base and J by 6 bases, with 13 bases left in between. This CDR3 has 15 amino acids. Per germline, CDR1 SGHNT and CDR2 YENEEA.

This clone was found a few times. The chain carries TRBV27 and TRBJ2-1; D call uncertain. Trimming cost V 9 bases and J 0 bases, with 12 bases left between them. Germline V gene data show CDR1 as MNHEY and CDR2 as SMNVEV (reference sequence). CDR3 length: 14 residues. CDR3 DNA: TGTGCCAGTTCAACGGTAAGCTCCTACAATGAGCAGTTCTTC. This sequence encodes CASSTVSSYNEQFF.

The V and J genes are TRBV9 and TRBJ1-4; possibly TRBD1 for D (5 bases). V lost 0 bases and J lost 6, with 18 bases in between. The CDR3 runs to 17 residues. The germline CDR1 and CDR2 sequences are SGDLS and YYNGEE. The CDR3 DNA reads TGTGCCAGCAGCGTAGATGGTGGGGGTGGGTCGGATGAAAAACTGTTTTTT. It specifies CASSVDGGGGSDEKLFF.

The chain employs TRBV5-6 and TRBJ1-4, with D tentatively TRBD1 (5 bases). Germline V gene data show CDR1 as SGHDT and CDR2 as YYEEEE. The V gene lost 2 bases and the J gene lost 9 bases, with 8 bases spanning the gap. The CDR3 spans 12 residues. The CDR3 sequence: CASSFLGQKLFF. CDR3 sequence (DNA): TGTGCCAGCAGCTTTCTGGGACAAAAACTGTTTTTT.

This chain uses TRBV5-6 with TRBJ2-7, with a possible D match to TRBD2 (5 bases). Germline CDR1 SGHDT, CDR2 YYEEEE. V lost 3 bases and J lost 2, with 9 bases in between. The CDR3 totals 13 residues. As DNA, the CDR3 is TGTGCCAGCAGCTCCGGAGGAACCTACGAGCAGTACTTC. It yields the protein CASSSGGTYEQYF.

This clone turned up a few times. This rearrangement joins TRBV6-6 to TRBJ1-5, with 8 bases that match TRBD1. With 0 bases clipped from V and 12 bases from J, the junction kept 1 base outside the gene matches. The CDR3 sequence is 12 residues long. Germline V CDR1 and CDR2: MNHNY, SVGAGI (reference sequence). The CDR3 sequence is CASSYSDRDQHF. The CDR3 DNA is TGTGCCAGCAGTTACTCGGACAGGGACCAGCATTTT.

This clone has more than one count but fewer than ten. The V gene is TRBV7-3, the J gene TRBJ2-7, with 12 bases that match TRBD1. The trim removed 3 bases at V and 7 bases at J, leaving 4 bases unmatched. Germline CDR1 and CDR2: SGHTA and FQGTGA. The CDR3 spans 14 residues. CDR3 coding DNA: TGTGCCAGCAGCTTGGGACAGGGGGCGGAGGAGCAGTACTTC. This gives the protein CASSLGQGAEEQYF.

CDR3: CAISTWGADTGELFF. The CDR3, as DNA: TGTGCCATCAGCACGTGGGGGGCTGACACCGGGGAGCTGTTTTTT. V is TRBV10-3 and J is TRBJ2-2; D is possibly TRBD1 or TRBD2 (6 bases each). CDR3 length: 15 residues. V lost 6 bases and J lost 3, with 14 bases in between. Germline CDR1 reads ENHRY; CDR2 reads SYGVKD.

In nucleotides, the CDR3 is TGTGCCAGCAGCTTAAATGGAAACAATTCACCCCTCCACTTT. Encoded protein: CASSLNGNNSPLHF. The chain joins TRBV7-3 to TRBJ1-6; D is unclear. V was trimmed by 1 base and J by 7 bases, leaving 8 bases between them. The germline gives CDR1 SGHTA, CDR2 FQGTGA. CDR3 size: 14 residues.

The chain couples TRBV18 to TRBJ2-7, with 8 bases that match TRBD1. The V gene's germline CDR1 is KGHSH and CDR2 LQKENI. J lost 5 bases, V lost 2 bases, and 5 bases had no gene match. The CDR3 length is 14 residues. The CDR3: CASSPVQGANEQYF. CDR3 coding DNA: TGTGCCAGCTCACCAGTGCAGGGGGCGAACGAGCAGTACTTC. The complete variable domain, with remaining parts taken from reference TRBV18 and TRBJ2-7, reads NAGVMQNPRHLVRRRGQEARLRCSPMKGHSHVYWYRQLPEEGLKFMVYLQKENIIDESGMPKERFSAEFPKEGPSILRIQQVVRGDSAAYFCASSPVQGANEQYFGPGTRLTVT.

The chain is built from TRBV11-2 and TRBJ2-5; a possible D gene is TRBD1 (6 bases). The germline V and J ends were trimmed by 4 bases and 5 bases, with 20 bases remaining between them. CDR3 length equals 16 residues. Germline V lookup: CDR1 SGHAT, CDR2 FQNNGV. The chain's CDR3 is CASSSGTTGNWETQYF. The CDR3, as DNA: TGTGCCAGCAGCTCAGGGACAACAGGGAATTGGGAGACCCAGTACTTC.

The chain employs TRBV16 and TRBJ1-4, with D perhaps TRBD1 (6 bases). V lost 4 bases, J lost 0 bases, and 12 bases lay in between. The germline gives CDR1 KGHSY, CDR2 FQNENV. The CDR3 runs to 16 residues. The DNA of the CDR3 is TGTGCCAGCAGCCGGAGGACAGTCGCAACTAATGAAAAACTGTTTTTT. Protein product: CASSRRTVATNEKLFF. The variable domain in full, completed from reference TRBV16 and TRBJ1-4, reads GEEVAQTPKHLVRGEGQKAKLYCAPIKGHSYVFWYQQVLKNEFKFLISFQNENVFDETGMPKERFSAKCLPNSPCSLEIQATKLEDSAVYFCASSRRTVATNEKLFFGSGTQLSVL.

The genes are TRBV11-2 and TRBJ2-2, with D uncertain. V was shortened by 0 bases and J by 7 bases, with 9 bases between the two germline ends. Per the germline V gene, CDR1 is SGHAT and CDR2 is FQNNGV. The CDR3 length is 14 residues. CDR3 protein: CASSLDRTNGELFF. For the CDR3, the DNA is TGTGCCAGCAGCTTAGACAGGACGAACGGGGAGCTGTTTTTT.

The table lists this clone with a count of one. The V and J genes are TRBV6-4 and TRBJ1-6; D is possibly TRBD1 (5 bases). This CDR3 is 14 amino acids long. The V gene lost 2 bases and the J gene lost 5 bases, with 7 bases spanning the gap. CDR1 MRHNA and CDR2 SNTAGT come from the germline V gene. The CDR3 is CASSDRGDNSPLHF. The CDR3 DNA reads as TGTGCCAGCAGTGACAGGGGCGATAATTCACCCCTCCACTTT.

In its sample, this clone is medium-sized (0.01 to 0.1%). This chain uses TRBV27 with TRBJ2-2; TRBD2 matches at 11 bases. The junction had 14 bases not matched to a gene; V was cut back by 5 bases and J by 3 bases. Germline CDR1 and CDR2: MNHEY and SMNVEV (reference sequence). The CDR3 is 19 amino acids. The CDR3 nucleotides read TGTGCCAGCAGTCCAGGGACTAGCGGAGTTAATAGATACACCGGGGAGCTGTTTTTT. Translating gives CASSPGTSGVNRYTGELFF.

The rearrangement links TRBV7-3 to TRBJ2-1, with 12 bases fitting TRBD1. In germline, CDR1 is SGHTA, CDR2 FQGTGA. This CDR3 spans 11 amino acids. With V trimmed by 8 bases and J by 10 bases, 0 bases remained unmatched. CDR3: CASGTGGEQFF. In nucleotides, the CDR3 is TGTGCCAGCGGGACAGGGGGCGAGCAGTTCTTC. The whole variable domain, filled in from reference TRBV7-3 and TRBJ2-1, reads GAGVSQTPSNKVTEKGKYVELRCDPISGHTALYWYRQSLGQGPEFLIYFQGTGAADDSGLPNDRFFAVRPEGSVSTLKIQRTERGDSAVYLCASGTGGEQFFGPGTRLTVL.

This clone came up once. This chain connects TRBV19 to TRBJ1-1, with 9 bases that match TRBD1. The CDR3 consists of 16 residues. Germline assignment: CDR1 LNHDA and CDR2 SQIVND (reference sequence). Germline trimming cut 1 base from V and 4 bases from J; bases unmatched to any gene: 7. CDR3 amino acids: CASSIGQGVSVTEAFF. The CDR3 DNA reads TGTGCCAGTAGTATAGGACAGGGGGTCTCGGTCACTGAAGCTTTCTTT. Drawing the rest from reference TRBV19 and TRBJ1-1, the complete variable domain is DGGITQSPKYLFRKEGQNVTLSCEQNLNHDAMYWYRQDPGQGLRLIYYSQIVNDFQKGDIAEGYSVSREKKESFPLTVTSAQKNPTAFYLCASSIGQGVSVTEAFFGQGTRLTVV.

The chain's CDR3 is CAISESGEWSEQFF. The CDR3, as DNA: TGTGCCATCAGTGAGTCCGGGGAGTGGTCTGAGCAGTTCTTC. This rearrangement joins TRBV10-3 to TRBJ2-1, with D perhaps matching TRBD2 (5 bases). V was shortened by 0 bases and J by 9 bases, with 12 bases between the two germline ends. Germline values: CDR1 ENHRY, CDR2 SYGVKD. This CDR3 spans 14 amino acids.

This rearrangement joins TRBV14 to TRBJ1-4, with D possibly matching TRBD1 (6 bases). CDR3 length: 17 amino acids. V lost 1 base and J 6 bases, leaving 18 bases between the germline ends. From germline, CDR1 is SGHDN and CDR2 FVKESK. Here the CDR3 DNA reads TGTGCCAGCAGCCAAGCCCGGGACACCCTAGGGCATGAAAAACTGTTTTTT. Amino acids: CASSQARDTLGHEKLFF.

The chain has TRBV20-1 and TRBJ2-4, with D hard to call. This CDR3 has 10 amino acids. The V and J ends lost 5 bases and 5 bases respectively, with 4 bases between them. Germline CDR1 is DFQATT and CDR2 is SNEGSKA (reference sequence). The CDR3 protein is CSAQENIQYF. CDR3 nucleotide sequence: TGCAGTGCTCAGGAAAACATTCAGTACTTC.

The chain couples TRBV2 to TRBJ1-5; 8 bases align to TRBD1. With 8 bases clipped from V and 3 bases from J, the junction kept 6 bases outside the gene matches. Germline V gene sequence: CDR1 SNHLY, CDR2 FYNNEI. The CDR3 totals 14 residues. CDR3 protein: CASGGTGYNQPQHF. CDR3 nucleotides: TGTGCCAGCGGGGGGACAGGCTACAATCAGCCCCAGCATTTT.

This clone has more than one count but fewer than ten. The chain links TRBV10-3 to TRBJ1-5; 7 bases are shared with TRBD1. CDR1 and CDR2 (germline): ENHRY, SYGVKD. J lost 4 bases, V lost 7 bases, and 7 bases had no gene match. CDR3 size: 14 residues. The CDR3 protein is CAINSDRVNQPQHF. The CDR3 coding sequence is TGTGCCATCAACTCAGACAGGGTGAATCAGCCCCAGCATTTT.

The chain joins TRBV6-4 to TRBJ2-1; D might be TRBD2 (6 bases). This CDR3 has 15 residues. The V gene lost 2 bases and the J gene lost 2 bases, with 10 bases spanning the gap. Germline CDR1 is MRHNA and CDR2 is SNTAGT. The CDR3 is CASSDGTGAYNEQFF. Written as DNA, the CDR3 is TGTGCCAGCAGTGACGGGACGGGGGCCTACAATGAGCAGTTCTTC.

This clone has a single count. The chain combines TRBV7-2 with TRBJ1-5; D possibly corresponds to TRBD1 (5 bases). CDR1 and CDR2 (germline): SGHTA, FQGNSA. Trimming cost V 1 base and J 1 base, with 5 bases left between them. The CDR3 spans 14 residues. CDR3 residues: CASSLDRSNQPQHF. Written as DNA, the CDR3 is TGTGCCAGCAGCTTAGACAGGAGCAATCAGCCCCAGCATTTT.

The rearrangement joins TRBV7-9 to TRBJ2-1; TRBD1 aligns across 7 bases. Germline CDR1 SEHNR, CDR2 FQNEAQ (reference sequence). With V trimmed by 4 bases and J by 10 bases, 13 bases remained unmatched. The CDR3 runs 15 residues. The chain's CDR3 is CASSSYGTVIEEQFF. CDR3 nucleotide sequence: TGTGCCAGCAGCTCCTACGGGACAGTGATTGAGGAGCAGTTCTTC.

CDR3 sequence (DNA): TGTGCCGGCGGGGGCGGGGGTCTCTCGGATGAGCAGTTCTTC. It encodes CAGGGGGLSDEQFF. The chain is built from TRBV19 and TRBJ2-1; the D gene is possibly TRBD2 (7 bases). Trimming left V 11 bases short and J 8 bases short, with 22 bases between. The germline CDR1 and CDR2 sequences are LNHDA and SQIVND (reference sequence). This CDR3 region has 14 residues.

This rearrangement joins TRBV4-1 to TRBJ1-2, with a weak D call TRBD1 (6 bases). From germline, CDR1 is MGHRA and CDR2 YSYEKL. V gave up 0 bases and J gave up 4 bases, with 12 bases separating them. This CDR3 contains 15 residues. The CDR3 loop reads CASSQDPQGFYGYTF. For the CDR3, the DNA is TGCGCCAGCAGCCAAGACCCGCAGGGGTTCTATGGCTACACCTTC.

J is TRBJ1-1 and V is TRBV28, with D hard to call. Germline CDR1 reads MDHEN; CDR2 reads SYDVKM. CDR3 length: 12 residues. The V end was cut by 8 bases, the J end by 1 base, with 8 bases between. This CDR3 reads CASLRQNTEAFF. The CDR3 DNA sequence: TGTGCCAGCCTCAGACAGAACACTGAAGCTTTCTTT.